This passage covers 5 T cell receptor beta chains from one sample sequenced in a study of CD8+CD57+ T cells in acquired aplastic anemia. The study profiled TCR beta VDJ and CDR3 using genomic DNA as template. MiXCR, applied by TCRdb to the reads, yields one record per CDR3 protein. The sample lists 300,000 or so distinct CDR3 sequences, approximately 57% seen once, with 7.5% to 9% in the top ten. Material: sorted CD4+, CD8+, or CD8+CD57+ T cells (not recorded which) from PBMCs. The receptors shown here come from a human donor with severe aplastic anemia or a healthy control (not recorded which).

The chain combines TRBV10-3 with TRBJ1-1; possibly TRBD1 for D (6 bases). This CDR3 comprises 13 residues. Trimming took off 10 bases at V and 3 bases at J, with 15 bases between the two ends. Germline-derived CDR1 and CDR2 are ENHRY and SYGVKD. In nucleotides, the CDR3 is TGTGCCACAACACAGGGATCGGACACTGAAGCTTTCTTT. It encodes CATTQGSDTEAFF.

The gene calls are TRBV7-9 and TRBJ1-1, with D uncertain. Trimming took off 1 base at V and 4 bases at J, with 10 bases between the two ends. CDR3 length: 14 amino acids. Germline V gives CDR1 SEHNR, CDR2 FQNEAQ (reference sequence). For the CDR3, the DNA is TGTGCCAGCAGCTTAGAGGCGGCTAGCACTGAAGCTTTCTTT. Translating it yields CASSLEAASTEAFF.

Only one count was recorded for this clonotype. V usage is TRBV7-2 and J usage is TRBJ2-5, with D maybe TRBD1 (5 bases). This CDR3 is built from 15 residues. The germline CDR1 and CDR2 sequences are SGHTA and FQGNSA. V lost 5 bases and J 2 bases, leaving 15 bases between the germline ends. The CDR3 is CASSRIQVLQETQYF. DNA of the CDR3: TGTGCCAGCAGCCGGATACAGGTTCTACAAGAGACCCAGTACTTC. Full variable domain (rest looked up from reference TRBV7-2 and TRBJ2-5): GAGVSQSPSNKVTEKGKDVELRCDPISGHTALYWYRQSLGQGLEFLIYFQGNSAPDKSGLPSDRFSAERTGGSVSTLTIQRTQQEDSAVYLCASSRIQVLQETQYFGPGTRLLVL.

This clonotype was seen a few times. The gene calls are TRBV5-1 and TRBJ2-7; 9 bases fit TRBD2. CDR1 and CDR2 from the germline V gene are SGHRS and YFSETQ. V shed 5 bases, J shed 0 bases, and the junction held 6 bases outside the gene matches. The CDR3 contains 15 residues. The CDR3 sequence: CASSGERGDSYEQYF. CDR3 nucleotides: TGCGCCAGCAGTGGGGAGCGGGGGGACTCCTACGAGCAGTACTTC.

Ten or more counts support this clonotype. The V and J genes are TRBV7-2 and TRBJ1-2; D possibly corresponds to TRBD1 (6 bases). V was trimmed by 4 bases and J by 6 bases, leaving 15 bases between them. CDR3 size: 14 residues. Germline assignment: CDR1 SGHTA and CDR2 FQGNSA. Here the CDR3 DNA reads TGTGCCAGCAGCTCCTTCGGACAGTCCCATGGCTACACCTTC. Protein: CASSSFGQSHGYTF.